Listed below are T cell receptor beta chains from one sample, sequenced in a study of blood T cell repertoires in COVID-19. This table comes from immunoSEQ multiplex PCR, and its TCRdb copy is limited to in-frame clones, with some not included. This sample has around 200,000 clones; over 75% occur once, and the top ten carry 2.8%. The specimen sequenced was peripheral blood. These receptors were taken from a woman aged 80 or over with active or convalescent COVID-19. The conserved cysteine and the conserved F or W are not part of the CDR3 here.

v_gene: TRBV4-1; j_gene: TRBJ2-5; CDR3aa: ASSQRAFRGAQETQY
v_gene: TRBV4-1; j_gene: TRBJ1-2; CDR3aa: ASSQEPEDGYT
v_gene: TRBV2; j_gene: TRBJ1-6; CDR3aa: ASSEQGLAPLH
v_gene: TRBV19; j_gene: TRBJ1-1; CDR3aa: ASKPGQARFEAF
v_gene: TRBV25-1; j_gene: TRBJ1-2; CDR3aa: ASSEKGQGASGYT
v_gene: TRBV3-1/TRBV3-2; j_gene: TRBJ1-3; CDR3aa: ASSPGGSGNTIY
v_gene: TRBV28; j_gene: TRBJ1-4; CDR3aa: ASSPALRGGEKLF
v_gene: TRBV18; j_gene: TRBJ1-5; CDR3aa: ASSPGRQGNQPQH
v_gene: TRBV10-2; j_gene: TRBJ2-5; CDR3aa: ASRGGLAGGETQY
v_gene: TRBV24-1; j_gene: TRBJ2-3; CDR3aa: ATSAILVRDRSTDTQY
v_gene: TRBV30; j_gene: TRBJ2-3; CDR3aa: ASSGGFADTQY
v_gene: TRBV6-5; j_gene: TRBJ2-7; CDR3aa: ASRATGAREQY
v_gene: TRBV6-5; j_gene: TRBJ1-3; CDR3aa: ASSHGETGNTIY
v_gene: TRBV5-1; j_gene: TRBJ1-4; CDR3aa: ASSPGDRGYEKLF
v_gene: TRBV9; j_gene: TRBJ2-1; CDR3aa: ASSVGDSTYNEQF
v_gene: TRBV10-3; j_gene: TRBJ1-4; CDR3aa: AISAGQGVGEKLF
v_gene: TRBV25-1; j_gene: TRBJ2-4; CDR3aa: ASSEVQGASYIQY
v_gene: TRBV19; j_gene: TRBJ2-7; CDR3aa: ASSYSTGLAEQY
v_gene: TRBV5-1; j_gene: TRBJ2-3; CDR3aa: ATTSGGTDTQY
v_gene: TRBV9; j_gene: TRBJ1-6; CDR3aa: ASSVGTGGFNSPLH
v_gene: TRBV5-8; j_gene: TRBJ2-7; CDR3aa: ASRSPGGATYEQY
v_gene: TRBV19; j_gene: TRBJ1-6; CDR3aa: ASSGDRLNSPLH
v_gene: TRBV6-1; j_gene: TRBJ1-1; CDR3aa: ASSEVEAF
v_gene: TRBV5-4; j_gene: TRBJ2-7; CDR3aa: ASSLEGLGEQY
v_gene: TRBV9; j_gene: TRBJ2-5; CDR3aa: ASSPGDRGVETQY
v_gene: TRBV4-2; j_gene: TRBJ1-2; CDR3aa: ASSQGGGGSWYGYT
v_gene: TRBV13; j_gene: TRBJ2-2; CDR3aa: ASSLAGVSGGELF
v_gene: TRBV7-9; j_gene: TRBJ2-1; CDR3aa: ASSTPGTSSYNEQF
v_gene: TRBV7-9; j_gene: TRBJ2-7; CDR3aa: ASSLARQTYEQY
v_gene: TRBV29-1; j_gene: TRBJ2-2; CDR3aa: SVEGPRGPGELF
v_gene: TRBV3-1/TRBV3-2; j_gene: TRBJ1-2; CDR3aa: ASSPMSNYGYT
v_gene: TRBV27; j_gene: TRBJ2-6; CDR3aa: ASSLTQGSGANVLT
v_gene: TRBV6-5; j_gene: TRBJ1-2; CDR3aa: ASSYGGDYGYT
v_gene: TRBV27; j_gene: TRBJ1-6; CDR3aa: ASSLSYGTGGPPLH
v_gene: TRBV12-3/TRBV12-4; j_gene: TRBJ1-5; CDR3aa: ASSFSRNQPQH
v_gene: TRBV28; j_gene: TRBJ2-7; CDR3aa: ASGGHYEQY
v_gene: TRBV13; j_gene: TRBJ1-2; CDR3aa: ASSAYFNPALYGYT
v_gene: TRBV2; j_gene: TRBJ1-1; CDR3aa: ASRPQGILNTEAF
v_gene: TRBV12-3/TRBV12-4; j_gene: TRBJ1-1; CDR3aa: ASSLTGKTEAF
v_gene: TRBV29-1; j_gene: TRBJ2-2; CDR3aa: SAGTENTGELF
v_gene: TRBV30; j_gene: TRBJ1-1; CDR3aa: AWSVQGRITEAF